Reported below is one T cell receptor (beta chain). Its target is not known. This sample stems from a study of CD8 T cells in Susac syndrome. TCR beta was sequenced from blood CD8+ and CD4+ T cells. Germline V gene sequence: CDR1 LGHDT, CDR2 YNNKEL (reference sequence). The CDR3 runs 15 residues. V shed 4 bases, J shed 0 bases, and the junction held 2 bases outside the gene matches. Study results and limitations: Susac-specific public clones in total CD8+ repertoires numbered around 17; in CD8+ TEMRA repertoires, they numbered several.

An amount of RNA that ranged from about 0.45 to 1 ug was reverse transcribed with random hexamers. Amplification of TCR beta CDR3 spanned 54 Vbeta and 13 Jbeta via immunoSEQ multiplex PCR. TCRdb itself ran the immunoSEQ multiplex PCR reads through MiXCR, one entry per CDR3 protein. The data show 100,000 to 150,000 distinct CDR3 sequences, more than 90% seen once. The chain is built from TRBV3-1 and TRBJ2-7, with 11 nucleotides matching TRBD1. The specimen was CD8+ T cells from PBMCs. This receptor was taken from a human donor with Susac syndrome. CDR3 sequence (DNA): TGTGCCAGCAGCCTAGGGACAGGGGGCTCCTACGAGCAGTACTTC. Translated: CASSLGTGGSYEQYF.